This section outlines one T cell receptor (beta chain) sequence together with its context. Its matching antigen is unknown. The CDR3 is made up of 16 amino acids. V lost 4 bases, J lost 2 bases, and 5 bases stayed unmatched. Germline values: CDR1 SGHTA, CDR2 FQGTGA. Both subsets, CD45RA+ naive and CD45RA-negative memory, were split from the CD4+ cells. The data derive from a study of shared clonotypes between healthy human individuals. Looking at the study overall: Three plates were used per donor for CD4 naive, three for CD4 memory, two for CD8 naive and one for CD8 memory. Findings of the study overall: Relative to their counterparts shared across all four donors, non-shared clonotypes exhibited diminished generation probabilities.

In the sorted-subset replicate PCRs, about 190 ng DNA, roughly 30,000 T cell genomes, was used. Only in-frame clones appear in the TCRdb table, and some are missing; sequencing was by immunoSEQ multiplex PCR. The table shows about 2.3 million clones, with over 90% occurring only once. The receptor's source is a man aged 18 to 29 in good health. Some clones in this sample may be carry-over from other donors' samples. Sequencing was performed on naive CD4+ T cells from PBMCs. As to subset: CD45RA+ positively selected. The V call is TRBV7-3, the J call TRBJ2-2; TRBD2 matches at 9 bases. The DNA for the CDR3 is TGTGCCAGCAGCTACGGACTAGCGAGCAACACCGGGGAGCTGTTTTTT. Protein sequence: CASSYGLASNTGELFF.